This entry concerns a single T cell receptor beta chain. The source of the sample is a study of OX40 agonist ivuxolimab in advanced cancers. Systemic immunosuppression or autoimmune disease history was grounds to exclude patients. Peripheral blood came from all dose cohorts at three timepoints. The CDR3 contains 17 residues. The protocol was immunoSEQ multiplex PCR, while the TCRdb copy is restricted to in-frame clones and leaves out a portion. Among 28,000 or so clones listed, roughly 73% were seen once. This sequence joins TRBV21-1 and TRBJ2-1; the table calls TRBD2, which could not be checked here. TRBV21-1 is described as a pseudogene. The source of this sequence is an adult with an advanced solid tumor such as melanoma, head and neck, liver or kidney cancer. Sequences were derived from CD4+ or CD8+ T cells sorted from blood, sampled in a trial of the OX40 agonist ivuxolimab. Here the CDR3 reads CASSTTPSGGPANEQFF. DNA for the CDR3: TGTGCCAGCAGCACAACACCTAGCGGGGGCCCGGCGAATGAGCAGTTCTTC.